Listed below are T cell receptor beta chains from one sample, sequenced in a study of OX40 agonist ivuxolimab in advanced cancers. Assay: immunoSEQ multiplex PCR; the TCRdb copy retains only in-frame clones and omits some. The table lists more than 55,000 clones, 86% of them singletons. The material sequenced was CD4+ or CD8+ T cells sorted from blood, taken in a trial of the OX40 agonist ivuxolimab. These receptors all stem from an adult with an advanced solid tumor such as melanoma, head and neck, liver or kidney cancer. CDR3s include the opening cysteine and the closing phenylalanine or tryptophan. The order of the fields is CDR3 length, V gene, clone size, D gene, J gene, CDR3 protein, CDR3 DNA. D genes are given only for firm matches. A row's size may be missing; if present it is once, few, many or a size class.

cdr3_length: 13
v_call: TRBV5-1
clone_size: .
d_call: .
j_call: TRBJ1-2
cdr3_aa: CASSLEPIYGYTF
cdr3_nt: TGCGCCAGCAGCTTGGAGCCCATCTATGGCTACACCTTC

cdr3_length: 15
v_call: TRBV5-1
clone_size: .
d_call: .
j_call: TRBJ2-5
cdr3_aa: CASSLGFQYQETQYF
cdr3_nt: TGCGCCAGCAGCTTGGGGTTCCAGTACCAAGAGACCCAGTACTTC

cdr3_length: 13
v_call: TRBV7-3
clone_size: .
d_call: .
j_call: TRBJ1-2
cdr3_aa: CASSLDQGRSYTF
cdr3_nt: TGTGCCAGCAGCCTCGACCAGGGACGGAGCTACACCTTC

cdr3_length: 12
v_call: TRBV15
clone_size: .
d_call: .
j_call: TRBJ1-2
cdr3_aa: CATSRDRYGYTF
cdr3_nt: TGTGCCACCAGCAGAGATCGATATGGCTACACCTTC

cdr3_length: 12
v_call: TRBV29-1
clone_size: .
d_call: .
j_call: TRBJ1-5
cdr3_aa: CSVQDGNQPQHF
cdr3_nt: TGCAGCGTGCAGGATGGCAATCAGCCCCAGCATTTT

cdr3_length: 13
v_call: TRBV6-1
clone_size: .
d_call: .
j_call: TRBJ2-7
cdr3_aa: CASSRHEGYEQYF
cdr3_nt: TGTGCCAGCAGCCGGCATGAGGGGTACGAGCAGTACTTC

cdr3_length: 14
v_call: TRBV2
clone_size: .
d_call: .
j_call: TRBJ2-2
cdr3_aa: CASSPLANTGELFF
cdr3_nt: TGTGCCAGCAGCCCACTTGCGAACACCGGGGAGCTGTTTTTT

cdr3_length: 13
v_call: TRBV9
clone_size: .
d_call: TRBD2
j_call: TRBJ2-7
cdr3_aa: CASSVDGRYEQYF
cdr3_nt: TGTGCCAGCAGCGTAGACGGGAGGTACGAGCAGTACTTC

cdr3_length: 12
v_call: TRBV6-5
clone_size: .
d_call: .
j_call: TRBJ1-5
cdr3_aa: CASSFGNQPQHF
cdr3_nt: TGTGCCAGCAGTTTCGGCAATCAGCCCCAGCATTTT

cdr3_length: 15
v_call: TRBV6-5
clone_size: .
d_call: TRBD1
j_call: TRBJ1-2
cdr3_aa: CASSYSRQGNYGYTF
cdr3_nt: TGTGCCAGCAGTTACTCGAGACAGGGAAACTATGGCTACACCTTC

cdr3_length: 14
v_call: TRBV28
clone_size: .
d_call: TRBD1
j_call: TRBJ1-2
cdr3_aa: CASSLGQGRFGYTF
cdr3_nt: TGTGCCAGCAGTTTAGGACAGGGGAGGTTCGGCTACACCTTC

cdr3_length: 16
v_call: TRBV6-6
clone_size: .
d_call: .
j_call: TRBJ2-1
cdr3_aa: CASSFFRGGGKDEQFF
cdr3_nt: TGTGCCAGCAGTTTCTTCCGCGGGGGCGGCAAAGATGAGCAGTTCTTC

cdr3_length: 13
v_call: TRBV6-5
clone_size: .
d_call: TRBD1
j_call: TRBJ2-7
cdr3_aa: CASRMDRYYEQYF
cdr3_nt: TGTGCCAGCAGGATGGACAGGTACTACGAGCAGTACTTC

cdr3_length: 15
v_call: TRBV6-5
clone_size: .
d_call: .
j_call: TRBJ2-7
cdr3_aa: CASSPSPGTYYEQYF
cdr3_nt: TGTGCCAGCAGTCCTTCCCCCGGAACCTACTACGAGCAGTACTTC

cdr3_length: 11
v_call: TRBV2
clone_size: .
d_call: .
j_call: TRBJ2-7
cdr3_aa: CASSETYEQYF
cdr3_nt: TGTGCCAGCAGCGAAACCTACGAGCAGTACTTC

cdr3_length: 14
v_call: TRBV10-2
clone_size: .
d_call: .
j_call: TRBJ1-5
cdr3_aa: CASSDRQSNQPQHF
cdr3_nt: TGCGCCAGCAGTGATCGACAGTCCAATCAGCCCCAGCATTTT

cdr3_length: 13
v_call: TRBV6-1
clone_size: .
d_call: .
j_call: TRBJ1-5
cdr3_aa: CASSEYAGYLQHF
cdr3_nt: TGTGCCAGCAGTGAATATGCAGGTTACCTCCAGCATTTT

cdr3_length: 14
v_call: TRBV7-2
clone_size: .
d_call: .
j_call: TRBJ2-2
cdr3_aa: CASSLGRNTGELFF
cdr3_nt: TGTGCCAGCAGCTTGGGCAGGAACACCGGGGAGCTGTTTTTT

cdr3_length: 15
v_call: TRBV7-8
clone_size: few
d_call: .
j_call: TRBJ1-6
cdr3_aa: CASSLEGRPYSPLHF
cdr3_nt: TGTGCCAGCAGCTTAGAAGGGCGGCCGTATTCACCCCTCCACTTT

cdr3_length: 14
v_call: TRBV6-5
clone_size: .
d_call: TRBD1
j_call: TRBJ1-4
cdr3_aa: CATKTGTDNEKLFF
cdr3_nt: TGTGCCACCAAAACCGGGACAGACAATGAAAAACTGTTTTTT

cdr3_length: 15
v_call: TRBV4-3
clone_size: .
d_call: .
j_call: TRBJ2-3
cdr3_aa: CASSLFLGSTDTQYF
cdr3_nt: TGCGCCAGCAGCCTCTTCCTTGGGAGCACAGATACGCAGTATTTT

cdr3_length: 12
v_call: TRBV5-8
clone_size: .
d_call: .
j_call: TRBJ1-1
cdr3_aa: CASSLVGTEAFF
cdr3_nt: TGTGCCAGCAGCTTGGTGGGCACTGAAGCTTTCTTT

cdr3_length: 19
v_call: TRBV27
clone_size: .
d_call: .
j_call: TRBJ1-6
cdr3_aa: CASSFNPIGSNSYNSPLHF
cdr3_nt: TGTGCCAGCAGTTTTAATCCCATCGGGAGCAACTCCTATAATTCACCCCTCCACTTT

cdr3_length: 15
v_call: TRBV2
clone_size: .
d_call: .
j_call: TRBJ1-3
cdr3_aa: CASLWSTDPGNTIYF
cdr3_nt: TGTGCCAGCCTTTGGTCTACAGATCCTGGAAACACCATATATTTT

cdr3_length: 15
v_call: TRBV7-3
clone_size: .
d_call: .
j_call: TRBJ2-3
cdr3_aa: CASSLKGGQTDTQYF
cdr3_nt: TGTGCCAGCAGCTTAAAAGGCGGACAGACAGATACGCAGTATTTT

cdr3_length: 16
v_call: TRBV5-8
clone_size: .
d_call: .
j_call: TRBJ2-2
cdr3_aa: CASSFSARGEFGELFF
cdr3_nt: TGTGCCAGCAGCTTCAGCGCCAGGGGAGAGTTCGGGGAGCTGTTTTTT

cdr3_length: 16
v_call: TRBV5-5
clone_size: .
d_call: .
j_call: TRBJ2-2
cdr3_aa: CASSLEAGMNTGELFF
cdr3_nt: TGTGCCAGCAGCTTGGAGGCGGGGATGAACACCGGGGAGCTGTTTTTT

cdr3_length: 17
v_call: TRBV6-1
clone_size: .
d_call: .
j_call: TRBJ2-6
cdr3_aa: CASSEVSGMGGANVLTF
cdr3_nt: TGTGCCAGCAGTGAAGTCTCAGGGATGGGGGGGGCCAACGTCCTGACTTTC

cdr3_length: 13
v_call: TRBV10-3
clone_size: .
d_call: .
j_call: TRBJ2-3
cdr3_aa: CATGPPSTDTQYF
cdr3_nt: TGTGCCACCGGGCCCCCAAGTACAGATACGCAGTATTTT

cdr3_length: 13
v_call: TRBV6-5
clone_size: .
d_call: .
j_call: TRBJ2-1
cdr3_aa: CASRRYRDNEQFF
cdr3_nt: TGTGCCAGCAGGCGATACAGGGACAATGAGCAGTTCTTC

cdr3_length: 14
v_call: TRBV7-2
clone_size: few
d_call: .
j_call: TRBJ2-3
cdr3_aa: CASSLGLGADTQYF
cdr3_nt: TGTGCCAGCAGCCTGGGACTGGGGGCAGATACGCAGTATTTT

cdr3_length: 14
v_call: TRBV27
clone_size: .
d_call: .
j_call: TRBJ2-7
cdr3_aa: CASSWTLSSYEQYF
cdr3_nt: TGTGCCAGCAGTTGGACTCTAAGCTCCTACGAGCAGTACTTC

cdr3_length: 16
v_call: TRBV9
clone_size: .
d_call: TRBD1
j_call: TRBJ2-5
cdr3_aa: CASSVAGQVRAETQYF
cdr3_nt: TGTGCCAGCAGCGTAGCTGGACAGGTCAGAGCGGAGACCCAGTACTTC

cdr3_length: 16
v_call: TRBV7-9
clone_size: .
d_call: .
j_call: TRBJ1-2
cdr3_aa: CASSLVRANGAYGYTF
cdr3_nt: TGTGCCAGCAGCTTAGTGAGGGCTAACGGTGCCTATGGCTACACCTTC

cdr3_length: 14
v_call: TRBV27
clone_size: .
d_call: .
j_call: TRBJ2-7
cdr3_aa: CASSFREGAYEQYF
cdr3_nt: TGTGCCAGCAGTTTCAGAGAGGGGGCCTACGAGCAGTACTTC

cdr3_length: 13
v_call: TRBV9
clone_size: once
d_call: .
j_call: TRBJ1-1
cdr3_aa: CASSVAGNTEAFF
cdr3_nt: TGTGCCAGCAGCGTAGCAGGGAACACTGAAGCTTTCTTT

cdr3_length: 13
v_call: TRBV6-1
clone_size: .
d_call: .
j_call: TRBJ2-7
cdr3_aa: CASITAIGGEQYF
cdr3_nt: TGTGCCAGCATCACCGCAATTGGGGGCGAGCAGTACTTC

cdr3_length: 12
v_call: TRBV29-1
clone_size: .
d_call: .
j_call: TRBJ1-2
cdr3_aa: CSVEWAGTGYTF
cdr3_nt: TGCAGCGTTGAATGGGCCGGGACGGGCTACACCTTC

cdr3_length: 13
v_call: TRBV5-1
clone_size: .
d_call: .
j_call: TRBJ1-1
cdr3_aa: CASRHQADTEAFF
cdr3_nt: TGCGCCAGCAGGCATCAGGCCGACACTGAAGCTTTCTTT

cdr3_length: 13
v_call: TRBV19
clone_size: .
d_call: TRBD1
j_call: TRBJ2-7
cdr3_aa: CASGKDRSYEQYF
cdr3_nt: TGTGCCAGTGGTAAGGACAGGTCCTACGAGCAGTACTTC

cdr3_length: 13
v_call: TRBV27
clone_size: .
d_call: TRBD2
j_call: TRBJ2-3
cdr3_aa: CASSPRTSGGPHF
cdr3_nt: TGTGCCAGCAGTCCAAGGACTAGCGGGGGCCCCCATTTT

cdr3_length: 11
v_call: TRBV20-1
clone_size: .
d_call: .
j_call: TRBJ1-4
cdr3_aa: CSARDNEKLFF
cdr3_nt: TGCAGTGCTAGAGATAATGAAAAACTGTTTTTT

cdr3_length: 14
v_call: TRBV11-3
clone_size: .
d_call: TRBD1
j_call: TRBJ1-1
cdr3_aa: CASSQGQTNTEAFF
cdr3_nt: TGTGCCAGCAGCCAGGGACAGACGAACACTGAAGCTTTCTTT

cdr3_length: 14
v_call: TRBV15
clone_size: few
d_call: .
j_call: TRBJ2-5
cdr3_aa: CATSREQASETQYF
cdr3_nt: TGTGCCACCAGCAGAGAACAGGCGTCGGAGACCCAGTACTTC

cdr3_length: 14
v_call: TRBV6-1
clone_size: .
d_call: .
j_call: TRBJ1-2
cdr3_aa: CASSEGQLSYGYTF
cdr3_nt: TGTGCCAGCAGTGAAGGACAGCTCTCCTATGGCTACACCTTC

cdr3_length: 12
v_call: TRBV27
clone_size: .
d_call: .
j_call: TRBJ2-7
cdr3_aa: CASRTHGYEQYF
cdr3_nt: TGTGCCAGCAGAACCCACGGCTACGAGCAGTACTTC

cdr3_length: 15
v_call: TRBV5-1
clone_size: .
d_call: TRBD2
j_call: TRBJ2-2
cdr3_aa: CASSLGLAGPGELFF
cdr3_nt: TGCGCCAGCAGCTTGGGACTAGCGGGTCCCGGGGAGCTGTTTTTT

cdr3_length: 15
v_call: TRBV4-3
clone_size: few
d_call: TRBD2
j_call: TRBJ2-3
cdr3_aa: CASSQESGGGDTQYF
cdr3_nt: TGCGCCAGCAGCCAGGAAAGCGGGGGTGGGGATACGCAGTATTTT

cdr3_length: 16
v_call: TRBV6-1
clone_size: .
d_call: .
j_call: TRBJ1-3
cdr3_aa: CASSDTGVLSGNTIYF
cdr3_nt: TGTGCCAGCAGTGACACCGGTGTACTCTCTGGAAACACCATATATTTT

cdr3_length: 14
v_call: TRBV4-3
clone_size: .
d_call: .
j_call: TRBJ1-1
cdr3_aa: CASSQDIKATEAFF
cdr3_nt: TGCGCCAGCAGCCAAGATATCAAAGCGACTGAAGCTTTCTTT

cdr3_length: 13
v_call: TRBV4-3
clone_size: once
d_call: .
j_call: TRBJ1-5
cdr3_aa: CASSQETNQPQHF
cdr3_nt: TGCGCCAGCAGCCAAGAAACCAATCAGCCCCAGCATTTT